This entry describes one T cell receptor beta chain. The assay was immunoSEQ multiplex PCR, and TCRdb's table has in-frame clones only and misses some. The profile shows roughly 200,000 clones, over 75% of them singletons. This sample was included in a study of blood T cell repertoires in COVID-19. In the study overall: Whether acute or convalescent, the COVID-19 samples came from the United States, Italy and Spain.

Germline V gene lookup returns CDR1 LNHDA and CDR2 SQIVND (reference sequence). V gave up 8 bases and J gave up 5 bases, with 15 bases separating them. This CDR3 is built from 13 residues. The sequenced material came from peripheral blood. This clonotype was obtained from a human donor with active or convalescent COVID-19. The donor label of this sample is uncertain. The rearrangement links TRBV19 to TRBJ1-1; D is unresolved. The CDR3 loop is CASSNSLPTEAFF. CDR3 coding DNA: TGTGCCAGTTCAAACAGCTTGCCGACTGAAGCTTTCTTT.